This is a list of T cell receptor beta chains from one sample in a study of blood T cell repertoires in COVID-19. Profiled with immunoSEQ multiplex PCR; TCRdb holds only in-frame clones, not every one. Of roughly 180,000 clones in the sample, approximately 84% were seen once. What was sequenced was PBMCs or T cells enriched from blood (not recorded which). The receptor set was obtained from a woman aged 40 to 49 with acute COVID-19. CDR3s leave out the opening cysteine and the closing phenylalanine or tryptophan. A D gene is named only where the DNA matches it firmly.

TRBJ2-5 | TRBV29-1 | NA | SLTVTGETQY
TRBJ2-7 | TRBV6-5 | TRBD1 | ASKETGLYEQY
TRBJ2-1 | TRBV10-3 | TRBD2 | AISESAGGTYNEQF
TRBJ2-5 | TRBV6-6 | TRBD1 | ASSLPGQQETQY
TRBJ2-1 | TRBV27 | NA | ASRAWQEALNEQF
TRBJ2-7 | TRBV11-1 | TRBD2 | ASSRTSGSSYEQY
TRBJ1-4 | TRBV6-5 | NA | ASSSGVEKLF
TRBJ2-3 | TRBV30 | TRBD2 | AWSSVGGWADTQY
TRBJ2-5 | TRBV3-1/TRBV3-2 | TRBD2 | ASSLRTSGRGETQY
TRBJ2-5 | TRBV29-1 | NA | SATDSETQY
TRBJ1-3 | TRBV12-3/TRBV12-4 | TRBD1 | ASTHRGNTIY
TRBJ2-5 | TRBV5-1 | TRBD2 | ASSFQAGVRETQY
TRBJ1-3 | TRBV19 | NA | ASRPAAGSGNTIY
TRBJ2-5 | TRBV11-2 | TRBD2 | ASSLGVAGGSETQY
TRBJ2-7 | TRBV20-1 | TRBD2 | SASRAGAENEQY
TRBJ2-1 | TRBV7-3 | TRBD2 | ASSQEGTSYVGEQF
TRBJ2-1 | TRBV6-5 | NA | AISVAGHEQF
TRBJ1-6 | TRBV6-5 | TRBD1 | ASRGTVVNSPLH
TRBJ2-7 | TRBV6-2/TRBV6-3 | TRBD2 | ASSSTSGASYEQY
TRBJ2-3 | TRBV9 | NA | ASSVSGRGGTDTQY
TRBJ2-7 | TRBV11-2 | TRBD1 | ASSSSRPGQRSYEQY
TRBJ1-2 | TRBV6-5 | NA | ATLLFRSDGYT
TRBJ2-3 | TRBV6-1 | NA | ASSEYYEAGDTQY
TRBJ2-7 | TRBV12-5 | TRBD1 | ASGGQGPISYEQY
TRBJ2-7 | TRBV7-6 | TRBD2 | ASSLSYPGLGGEQY
TRBJ2-7 | TRBV15 | TRBD2 | ATSRAGGPWEQY
TRBJ1-2 | TRBV5-1 | NA | ASSLGGDLNGYT